The present T cell receptor beta chain was sequenced within a study of blood T cell repertoires in COVID-19. Study details: Whether acute or convalescent, the COVID-19 samples came from the United States, Italy and Spain. Sample material is recorded as cDNA or gDNA derived from T cells, B-cell-depleted T cells, or PBMCs.

Authors' data handling: It was from reference gene primer amplification that nucleated cell counts were estimated. Sequencing used immunoSEQ multiplex PCR; TCRdb keeps in-frame clones, though not all of them. V and J calls and clone size are as listed in that table; D and trimming were resolved from the DNA. The sample holds about 150,000 clones, about nine tenths seen once. The TCR comes from a woman aged 55-70 years with active or convalescent COVID-19. The specimen was peripheral blood.

DNA for the CDR3: TGTGCCAGCAGTTTCCCCGGGGGGGAGCAGTACTTC. Translation: CASSFPGGEQYF. This chain uses TRBV28 with TRBJ2-7; 7 nucleotides line up with TRBD2. CDR1 MDHEN and CDR2 SYDVKM come from the germline V gene. The CDR3 is 12 amino acids. The J segment lost 7 bases and the V segment lost 3 bases, leaving 3 bases of the junction unmatched. Supplemented by reference TRBV28 and TRBJ2-7, the full variable domain reads DVKVTQSSRYLVKRTGEKVFLECVQDMDHENMFWYRQDPGLGLRLIYFSYDVKMKEKGDIPEGYSVSREKKERFSLILESASTNQTSMYLCASSFPGGEQYFGPGTRLTVT.